One sample yielded the 25 T cell receptor beta chains listed below, sequenced in a study of blood T cell repertoires in COVID-19. Some clones are missing from TCRdb's copy, which holds only in-frame ones; the method was immunoSEQ multiplex PCR. The sample consists of tens of thousands of clones, just under 80% of them appearing once. Sequencing was performed on peripheral blood. The receptor set was obtained from a human donor in a cohort sampled during active COVID-19.

This clone turned up a few times. V is TRBV10-3 and J is TRBJ2-2; D is perhaps TRBD2 (6 bases). V was clipped by 4 bases and J by 3 bases, with 12 bases between them. CDR3 size: 15 residues. Germline CDR1 and CDR2: ENHRY and SYGVKD. The CDR3 spells CAISAAGPDTGELFF. For the CDR3, the DNA is TGTGCCATCAGTGCGGCGGGGCCGGACACCGGGGAGCTGTTTTTT.

This clone was seen a single time. The V gene is TRBV6-1, the J gene TRBJ1-4, with D maybe TRBD1 (5 bases). The germline CDR1 and CDR2 sequences are MNHNS and SASEGT. V was pared by 3 bases and J by 6 bases, with 14 bases between. CDR3 size: 15 residues. The CDR3 sequence: CASSDRGMGDEKLFF. The DNA of the CDR3 is TGTGCCAGCAGTGACCGGGGGATGGGGGATGAAAAACTGTTTTTT.

The chain uses TRBV27 and TRBJ2-7; 11 bases are a match to TRBD1. The CDR3 has 16 amino acids. The ends lost 6 bases at V and 5 bases at J; junction bases unmatched: 12. Germline CDR1 reads MNHEY; CDR2 reads SMNVEV (reference sequence). CDR3 residues: CASSSPGQGANDEQYF. In nucleotides, the CDR3 is TGTGCCAGCAGCTCCCCTGGACAGGGGGCAAACGACGAGCAGTACTTC.

The V and J genes are TRBV28 and TRBJ2-7, with TRBD1 identical over 8 bases. This CDR3 spans 14 amino acids. Germline V gene sequence: CDR1 MDHEN, CDR2 SYDVKM. Trimming cost V 7 bases and J 4 bases; bases outside gene matches: 9. The chain's CDR3 is CASTSGGFYYEQYF. The CDR3 nucleotides read TGTGCCAGCACTTCAGGGGGCTTTTATTACGAGCAGTACTTC.

This clone was seen only once. The gene calls are TRBV24-1 and TRBJ2-5; 7 bases match TRBD2. Germline CDR1 is KGHDR and CDR2 is SFDVKD. Unmatched junction bases numbered 6, after V lost 5 bases and J lost 4 bases. The CDR3 spans 14 residues. The CDR3 reads CATSATGGGETQYF. The CDR3 bases are TGTGCCACCAGTGCCACGGGAGGAGGAGAGACCCAGTACTTC.

The rearrangement joins TRBV10-1 to TRBJ1-1, with no clear D. The germline CDR1 and CDR2 sequences are WNHNN and SYGVQD (reference sequence). V lost 4 bases to trimming and J lost 1 base, with 7 bases between them. The CDR3 sequence is 13 residues long. CDR3 coding DNA: TGCGCCAGCAGTGGTCAGGCGAACACTGAAGCTTTCTTT. Its protein is CASSGQANTEAFF.

The rearrangement joins TRBV19 to TRBJ2-7; 8 bases are a match to TRBD1. V lost 7 bases, J lost 6 bases, and 8 bases stayed unmatched. The CDR3 is made up of 13 amino acids. Germline loops: CDR1 LNHDA, CDR2 SQIVND (reference sequence). This CDR3 reads CASTPGQVAEQYF. DNA of the CDR3: TGTGCCAGTACCCCGGGACAGGTAGCCGAGCAGTACTTC.

The rearrangement joins TRBV5-1 to TRBJ2-2, with TRBD2 identical over 12 bases. Germline V CDR1 and CDR2: SGHRS, YFSETQ. This CDR3 is 16 amino acids long. Trimming cost V 5 bases and J 5 bases; bases outside gene matches: 7. The CDR3: CASRPSGGARTGELFF. CDR3 DNA: TGCGCCAGCAGACCTAGCGGGGGGGCCCGGACCGGGGAGCTGTTTTTT.

V and J are TRBV19 and TRBJ2-2, with D possibly TRBD2 on 5 matching bases. The length of the CDR3 is 17 residues. Between the trimmed V and J ends, which lost 1 base and 0 bases, there was a span of 12 bases. Germline lookup yields CDR1 LNHDA and CDR2 SQIVND (reference sequence). CDR3 region: CASSIAGGPANTGELFF. As DNA, the CDR3 is TGTGCCAGTAGTATAGCAGGCGGGCCAGCGAACACCGGGGAGCTGTTTTTT.

The chain links TRBV27 to TRBJ2-7; weak D call: TRBD2 (7 bases). Trimming pared 6 bases from V and 2 bases from J, leaving 14 bases between. CDR3 size: 14 residues. Germline V lookup: CDR1 MNHEY, CDR2 SMNVEV (reference sequence). The CDR3: CASRTEGGTYEQYF. DNA for the CDR3: TGTGCCAGCAGAACGGAGGGGGGGACCTACGAGCAGTACTTC.

V usage is TRBV29-1 and J usage is TRBJ1-2, with TRBD1 identical over 8 bases. The germline V gene has CDR1 SQVTM and CDR2 ANQGSEA. After removal of 2 bases from V and 8 bases from J, the junction contained 7 bases not matched to a gene. The CDR3 extends over 13 amino acids. The CDR3 DNA follows: TGCAGCGTTGAACGTGCAGGGGGCCGGGGCTACACCTTC. Amino acids: CSVERAGGRGYTF.

As concerns this clone: One end of the junction fails to match germline, which may point to a read error. This sample includes further DNA sequences coding for the same CDR3. This chain joins TRBV19 and TRBJ2-5; D remains unclear. CDR1 is LNHDA and CDR2 is SQIVND in the germline V gene (reference sequence). The CDR3 extends over 13 amino acids. CDR3 in amino acids: CASCIVVRETQYF. For the CDR3, the DNA is TGTGCCAGTTGTATTGTGGTGCGGGAGACCCAGTACTTC.

This chain uses TRBV7-2 with TRBJ1-5; 7 positions agree with TRBD1. This CDR3 contains 17 residues. The J segment lost 0 bases and the V segment lost 1 base, leaving 6 bases of the junction unmatched. Germline V gene data show CDR1 as SGHTA and CDR2 as FQGNSA. The chain's CDR3 is CASSLVGGGISNQPQHF. The CDR3, as DNA: TGTGCCAGCAGCTTAGTAGGGGGCGGGATTAGCAATCAGCCCCAGCATTTT.

This chain links TRBV28 with TRBJ1-2; 8 nucleotides align to TRBD1. This CDR3 region has 15 residues. V lost 2 bases, J lost 4 bases, and 6 bases stayed unmatched. Germline V gene lookup returns CDR1 MDHEN and CDR2 SYDVKM. CDR3 region: CASSLPGGAVYGYTF. The CDR3 nucleotides are TGTGCCAGCAGTTTACCAGGGGGCGCGGTCTATGGCTACACCTTC.

J is TRBJ2-3 and V is TRBV3-1 (or the pseudogene TRBV3-2); D ambiguous. Trimming cost V 0 bases and J 1 base, with 11 bases left between them. The CDR3 length is 16 residues. In germline, CDR1 is LGHDT, CDR2 YNNKEL (reference sequence). The chain's CDR3 is CASSQDIRLRTDTQYF. DNA for the CDR3: TGTGCCAGCAGCCAAGATATACGACTTCGCACAGATACGCAGTATTTT.

This chain joins TRBV28 and TRBJ2-7, with a possible D match to TRBD1 (6 bases). CDR1 and CDR2 from the germline V gene are MDHEN and SYDVKM. The CDR3 has 15 amino acids. V dropped 3 bases and J dropped 1 base, with 13 bases sitting between them. CDR3 coding DNA: TGTGCCAGCAGTTTCAACCAGGGGTTATCCTACGAGCAGTACTTC. Residues: CASSFNQGLSYEQYF.

This rearrangement joins TRBV4-2 to TRBJ2-3; D is unresolved. This CDR3 comprises 17 residues. V lost 0 bases, J lost 4 bases, and 17 bases lay in between. CDR1 and CDR2 (germline): LGHNA, YNFKEQ. CDR3 region: CASSQDFGFGQADTQYF. CDR3 DNA: TGTGCCAGCAGCCAAGATTTCGGATTTGGTCAGGCAGATACGCAGTATTTT.

This clone was recorded once. This chain joins TRBV24-1 and TRBJ2-1; TRBD2 aligns across 8 bases. Germline CDR1 and CDR2: KGHDR and SFDVKD. Losses at the gene ends were 0 bases for V and 1 base for J; bases not matched to a gene: 1. This CDR3 region has 16 residues. Here the CDR3 reads CATSDLQRESYNEQFF. As DNA, the CDR3 is TGTGCCACCAGTGATTTGCAGCGGGAGTCCTACAATGAGCAGTTCTTC.

The chain employs TRBV28 and TRBJ1-5; a weak D match, TRBD1 (5 bases). The CDR3 extends over 14 amino acids. The V end lost 3 bases, the J end lost 5 bases, and 11 bases lay between the germline ends. The V gene's germline CDR1 is MDHEN and CDR2 SYDVKM. The CDR3 DNA is TGTGCCAGCAGTTTTTCAGGGTTTTATCAGCCCCAGCATTTT. Its protein product is CASSFSGFYQPQHF.

At least ten counts were recorded for this clone. The chain uses TRBV15 and TRBJ2-1; 10 nucleotides align to TRBD1. From germline, CDR1 is LNHNV and CDR2 YYDKDF (reference sequence). Trimming cost V 5 bases and J 3 bases; bases outside gene matches: 4. The CDR3 extends over 15 amino acids. The CDR3 DNA reads as TGTGCCACCAGCTCCGGGACAGGGGACTACAATGAGCAGTTCTTC. Its protein is CATSSGTGDYNEQFF. Drawing the rest from reference TRBV15 and TRBJ2-1, the complete variable domain is DAMVIQNPRYQVTQFGKPVTLSCSQTLNHNVMYWYQQKSSQAPKLLFHYYDKDFNNEADTPDNFQSRRPNTSFCFLDIRSPGLGDTAMYLCATSSGTGDYNEQFFGPGTRLTVL.

This chain connects TRBV28 to TRBJ1-2; 9 nucleotides line up with TRBD1. Germline trimming cut 6 bases from V and 6 bases from J; bases unmatched to any gene: 8. Germline assignment: CDR1 MDHEN and CDR2 SYDVKM. The CDR3 extends over 14 amino acids. In DNA, the CDR3 is TGTGCCAGCAGACTGACAGGGGGATTTGATGGCTACACCTTC. It is translated as CASRLTGGFDGYTF.

This clone was counted ten times or more. The genes are TRBV3-1 (or the pseudogene TRBV3-2) and TRBJ2-1; 11 nucleotides agree with TRBD2. The CDR3 covers 15 residues. CDR1 is LGHDT, CDR2 YNNKEL, per germline (reference sequence). J gave up 8 bases and V 4 bases, and 7 bases lay outside the gene matches. This chain's CDR3 is CASSPIAGGWDEQFF. As DNA, the CDR3 is TGTGCCAGCAGCCCCATAGCGGGAGGGTGGGATGAGCAGTTCTTC.

The genes are TRBV3-1 (or the pseudogene TRBV3-2) and TRBJ2-1; 10 bases align to TRBD2. Germline lookup yields CDR1 LGHDT and CDR2 YNNKEL (reference sequence). The CDR3 length is 16 residues. The J segment lost 7 bases and the V segment lost 2 bases, leaving 8 bases of the junction unmatched. The CDR3 region is CASSQKVSGRANEQFF. CDR3 bases: TGTGCCAGCAGCCAAAAGGTGAGCGGGAGGGCAAATGAGCAGTTCTTC.

The chain carries TRBV6-2 or TRBV6-3 and TRBJ2-7; 9 nucleotides align to TRBD2. The CDR3 spans 15 residues. In germline, CDR1 is MNHEY, CDR2 SVGEGT. The J segment lost 3 bases and the V segment lost 6 bases, leaving 9 bases of the junction unmatched. DNA for the CDR3: TGTGCCAGCAGCTCCCCTAGCGGGGCCCGCTACGAGCAGTACTTC. It yields the protein CASSSPSGARYEQYF.

This clone was observed a few times. The DNA of the CDR3 is TGTGCCACCAGTGACCCGACAGGGAGGACCTACAATGAGCAGTTCTTC. It is translated as CATSDPTGRTYNEQFF. The chain recombines TRBV24-1 with TRBJ2-1, with D perhaps TRBD1 (7 bases). V was cut by 4 bases and J by 2 bases, with 14 bases left in between. The CDR3 has 16 residues. The germline V gene has CDR1 KGHDR and CDR2 SFDVKD.